The 25 T cell receptor beta chains reported below all come from one sample, sequenced in a study of cytomegalovirus exposure and HLA in healthy donors (dated by TCRdb to about 2017). Libraries were built with the immunoSEQ multiplex PCR assay. The multiplex PCR relied on a mix of 60 forward primers for TCR Vbeta segments and 13 reverse primers for TCR Jbeta segments. In its TCRdb copy, this immuneACCESS table keeps in-frame sequences only and misses some clones. Where compared with another copy, unresolved V genes explain less than half of these, and the others have no known cause. The sample includes about 190,000 clones, with roughly four fifths observed a single time. The biggest ten clones account for approximately 2.8% of the sample. Input material: PBMCs. The receptors were sampled from a woman aged 25 to 45 in good health and CMV-seropositive.

This clone was seen only once. The chain employs TRBV27 and TRBJ2-4; D uncertain. V dropped 6 bases and J dropped 0 bases, with 15 bases sitting between them. Germline V gene sequence: CDR1 MNHEY, CDR2 SMNVEV (reference sequence). The CDR3 spans 16 residues. CDR3 protein: CASRPNRVLAKNIQYF. Written as DNA, the CDR3 is TGTGCCAGCAGACCGAACAGAGTCCTAGCCAAAAACATTCAGTACTTC.

V is TRBV5-6 and J is TRBJ1-5, with D maybe TRBD1 (6 bases). Trimming removed 4 bases at V and 2 bases at J, with 10 bases between. The CDR3 totals 14 residues. Germline V gene lookup returns CDR1 SGHDT and CDR2 YYEEEE. The CDR3 loop is CASSTQGRNQPQHF. The CDR3 nucleotides read TGTGCCAGCAGCACACAGGGACGCAATCAGCCCCAGCATTTT.

The chain has TRBV11-2 and TRBJ2-7; a possible D gene is TRBD2 (7 bases). The V and J ends lost 5 bases and 2 bases respectively, with 13 bases between them. The germline V gene has CDR1 SGHAT and CDR2 FQNNGV. This CDR3 spans 14 amino acids. The chain's CDR3 is CASSRAGATYEQYF. The CDR3, as DNA: TGTGCCAGCAGCCGTGCGGGGGCCACCTACGAGCAGTACTTC.

The chain uses TRBV7-2 and TRBJ1-5, with 9 nucleotides matching TRBD1. The CDR3 is 16 residues long. The trim removed 5 bases at V and 0 bases at J, leaving 5 bases unmatched. CDR1 is SGHTA, CDR2 FQGNSA, per germline. The CDR3 sequence: CASSRDRAYSNQPQHF. Written as DNA, the CDR3 is TGTGCCAGCAGCCGGGACAGGGCATATAGCAATCAGCCCCAGCATTTT. Combining the CDR3 with reference TRBV7-2 and TRBJ1-5 gives the whole variable domain GAGVSQSPSNKVTEKGKDVELRCDPISGHTALYWYRQSLGQGLEFLIYFQGNSAPDKSGLPSDRFSAERTGGSVSTLTIQRTQQEDSAVYLCASSRDRAYSNQPQHFGDGTRLSIL.

This chain joins TRBV13 and TRBJ2-5; 7 bases match TRBD2. CDR1 and CDR2 from the germline V gene are PRHDT and FYEKMQ (reference sequence). CDR3 size: 18 residues. V lost 4 bases, J lost 5 bases, and 19 bases stayed unmatched. The CDR3: CASSSSVKRDPHRETQYF. The CDR3 DNA sequence: TGTGCCAGCAGCTCTTCGGTTAAGCGGGATCCCCATAGGGAGACCCAGTACTTC. Looking up the rest from reference TRBV13 and TRBJ2-5 gives the full variable domain: AAGVIQSPRHLIKEKRETATLKCYPIPRHDTVYWYQQGPGQDPQFLISFYEKMQSDKGSIPDRFSAQQFSDYHSELNMSSLELGDSALYFCASSSSVKRDPHRETQYFGPGTRLLVL.

The chain combines TRBV11-2 with TRBJ1-2, with 9 bases lining up with TRBD1. This CDR3 is built from 15 residues. J was trimmed by 3 bases and V by 5 bases; bases with no gene match: 7. Germline V gene lookup returns CDR1 SGHAT and CDR2 FQNNGV. CDR3 in DNA: TGTGCCAGCAGCCCACGGACAGGGGCGGACTATGGCTACACCTTC. Amino acids: CASSPRTGADYGYTF.

This clone was counted a single time. The gene calls are TRBV28 and TRBJ1-5, with D possibly TRBD1 on 6 matching bases. Germline CDR1 and CDR2: MDHEN and SYDVKM. CDR3 size: 15 residues. V was shortened by 2 bases and J by 5 bases, with 13 bases between the two germline ends. Here the CDR3 reads CASSLRQVRYQPQHF. The CDR3 nucleotides read TGTGCCAGCAGTTTACGACAGGTGAGGTATCAGCCCCAGCATTTT. The full variable domain, with the rest looked up from reference TRBV28 and TRBJ1-5, is DVKVTQSSRYLVKRTGEKVFLECVQDMDHENMFWYRQDPGLGLRLIYFSYDVKMKEKGDIPEGYSVSREKKERFSLILESASTNQTSMYLCASSLRQVRYQPQHFGDGTRLSIL.

With respect to this clone: Relative to the germline gene, one junction end is altered; a read error may explain this. The gene calls are TRBV27 and TRBJ2-5; D possibly corresponds to TRBD1 (5 bases). The CDR3 sequence is 17 residues long. From germline, CDR1 is MNHEY and CDR2 SMNVEV (reference sequence). In DNA, the CDR3 is TGTGCCGGCAGTTTTGGGGCCGGGTGTCTAAAAAAGGAGACCCAGTACTTC. Translated: CAGSFGAGCLKKETQYF.

The V and J genes are TRBV25-1 and TRBJ1-6, with TRBD1 matching 10 bases. The germline gives CDR1 MGHDK, CDR2 SYGVNS. V gave up 8 bases and J gave up 8 bases; unmatched junction bases: 9. The CDR3 consists of 15 residues. CDR3 nucleotides: TGTGCCAGCTGCCCCGGACAGGGGGTTTATTCACCCCTCCACTTT. Translated, it gives CASCPGQGVYSPLHF.

This clone has more than one count but fewer than ten. The chain has TRBV28 and TRBJ1-1; TRBD1 aligns across 8 bases. The junction had 9 bases not matched to a gene; V was cut back by 5 bases and J by 4 bases. Germline V CDR1 and CDR2: MDHEN, SYDVKM. This CDR3 has 15 residues. The CDR3 reads CASSLAGGGSTEAFF. The CDR3, as DNA: TGTGCCAGCAGTCTTGCAGGGGGCGGGAGCACTGAAGCTTTCTTT.

J is TRBJ2-1 and V is TRBV5-6; 11 bases are a match to TRBD2. Germline trimming cut 1 base from V and 4 bases from J; bases unmatched to any gene: 7. CDR3 size: 17 residues. From germline, CDR1 is SGHDT and CDR2 YYEEEE. CDR3 nucleotide sequence: TGTGCCAGCAGCTTGCCGGGGCTAGCGGGAGGTTACAATGAGCAGTTCTTC. Translation: CASSLPGLAGGYNEQFF.

The CDR3 bases are TGTGCCAGCAGCTTGCCCACAGGGAACTATGGCTACACCTTC. This translates into CASSLPTGNYGYTF. The V and J genes are TRBV5-5 and TRBJ1-2; a weak D match, TRBD1 (6 bases). This CDR3 spans 14 amino acids. Deletions cut 1 base from V and 2 bases from J, with 9 bases between. Germline V gene sequence: CDR1 SGHKS, CDR2 YYEKEE (reference sequence).

The V gene is TRBV21-1, the J gene TRBJ1-5; the table's D call of TRBD1 was not tested on the DNA. TRBV21-1 is a pseudogene segment. The CDR3 loop spans 16 amino acids. The CDR3: CASSKELVRVEQPQHF. The CDR3 DNA reads TGTGCCAGCAGCAAAGAGCTTGTCAGGGTGGAGCAGCCCCAGCATTTT.

Written as DNA, the CDR3 is TGTGCCATCAGTGAGAACGACAGGGCCTACGAGCAGTACTTC. This translates into CAISENDRAYEQYF. The chain combines TRBV10-3 with TRBJ2-7, with 7 bases identical to TRBD1. V shed 2 bases and J 2 bases; nucleotides not matched to a gene: 3. CDR3 length equals 14 residues. Germline-derived CDR1 and CDR2 are ENHRY and SYGVKD.

The chain has TRBV6-1 and TRBJ2-7, with TRBD1 matching over 9 bases. Germline-derived CDR1 and CDR2 are MNHNS and SASEGT. The V segment lost 10 bases and the J segment 2 bases; nucleotides outside the gene matches: 3. The CDR3 is 12 residues long. The CDR3 DNA reads TGTGCCACCCGGGACAGGGCCTACGAGCAGTACTTC. Encoded protein: CATRDRAYEQYF.

For the CDR3, the DNA is TGTGCCAGCTGGACAGGAGTAGAGCAGTTCTTC. Its translation: CASWTGVEQFF. The gene calls are TRBV25-1 and TRBJ2-1, with 7 bases matching TRBD1. The germline CDR1 and CDR2 sequences are MGHDK and SYGVNS. This CDR3 contains 11 residues. Germline trimming cut 8 bases from V and 10 bases from J; bases unmatched to any gene: 5.

This clone was detected a few times. This chain uses TRBV5-1 with TRBJ2-3, with no clear D. CDR3 size: 14 residues. Trimming stripped 1 base from V and 2 bases from J, with 8 bases between. CDR1 and CDR2 from the germline V gene are SGHRS and YFSETQ. Here the CDR3 reads CASSLNILTDTQYF. For the CDR3, the DNA is TGCGCCAGCAGCTTGAACATCCTCACAGATACGCAGTATTTT.

This clone was seen a few times. The chain uses TRBV5-1 and TRBJ2-5, with TRBD2 matching 13 bases. The CDR3 length is 18 residues. CDR1 is SGHRS and CDR2 is YFSETQ in the germline V gene. The V and J ends lost 0 bases and 2 bases, in that order; junction bases with no gene match: 7. The CDR3 DNA reads TGCGCCAGCAGCTTGGTACCCAGACTAGCGGGAGGTCAAGAGACCCAGTACTTC. It specifies CASSLVPRLAGGQETQYF.

As for this clone: The germline gene is not matched at one end of the junction; a read error may be the cause. The chain uses TRBV6-5 and TRBJ1-2, with D possibly TRBD1 on 5 matching bases. Germline V gene sequence: CDR1 MNHEY, CDR2 SVGAGI. CDR3 length: 13 residues. CDR3 amino acids: CASSPGGLYGCTF. CDR3 sequence (DNA): TGTGCCAGCAGCCCGGGGGGACTCTATGGCTGCACCTTC.

CDR3: CASSLEPGGGYEQYF. CDR3 nucleotides: TGTGCCAGCAGCTTAGAACCAGGGGGCGGTTACGAGCAGTACTTC. The chain uses TRBV7-2 and TRBJ2-7, with 8 bases matching TRBD1. Germline V gene lookup returns CDR1 SGHTA and CDR2 FQGNSA. The V gene end was trimmed by 1 base and the J gene end by 4 bases; junction bases not matched to a gene: 6. There are 15 residues in the CDR3.

The chain combines TRBV18 with TRBJ2-7; no clear D gene. The V end was cut by 2 bases, the J end by 1 base, with 12 bases between. This CDR3 is built from 15 residues. Germline lookup yields CDR1 KGHSH and CDR2 LQKENI. The CDR3 DNA reads as TGTGCCAGCTCACCAAACCCAGGTAGATCCTACGAGCAGTACTTC. Protein sequence: CASSPNPGRSYEQYF.

This clone was counted ten times or more. This rearrangement joins TRBV7-2 to TRBJ2-2; possibly TRBD2 for D (7 bases). The germline gives CDR1 SGHTA, CDR2 FQGNSA. The V gene lost 5 bases and the J gene lost 4 bases, with 20 bases spanning the gap. The CDR3 is 17 amino acids. The CDR3 reads CASSVLPGGAGTGELFF. The CDR3 DNA follows: TGTGCCAGCAGCGTATTGCCGGGGGGCGCGGGCACCGGGGAGCTGTTTTTT.

The gene calls are TRBV5-8 and TRBJ1-5; a weak D match, TRBD1 (5 bases). This CDR3 is 17 amino acids long. The V and J ends lost 1 base and 6 bases respectively, with 20 bases between them. Germline lookup yields CDR1 SGHTS and CDR2 YDEGEE. In DNA form, the CDR3 reads TGTGCCAGCAGCTTGTCCTCAGGGTTCGGGCTCGGTCAGCCCCAGCATTTT. Translation gives CASSLSSGFGLGQPQHF.

V gene TRBV5-8 combines with J gene TRBJ2-7, with a possible D match to TRBD2 (7 bases). The CDR3 has 16 amino acids. CDR1 is SGHTS and CDR2 is YDEGEE in the germline V gene. The V end lost 2 bases, the J end lost 1 base, and 16 bases lay between the germline ends. The CDR3 sequence: CASSFRPGGPSYEQYF. The CDR3 nucleotides read TGTGCCAGCAGCTTTCGCCCGGGGGGCCCGTCCTACGAGCAGTACTTC.

This clone was counted between two and nine times. The chain is built from TRBV7-9 and TRBJ2-1; TRBD2 matches at 10 bases. In germline, CDR1 is SEHNR, CDR2 FQNEAQ (reference sequence). This CDR3 region has 15 residues. Germline trimming cut 5 bases from V and 4 bases from J; bases unmatched to any gene: 5. In nucleotides, the CDR3 is TGTGCCAGCAGCCAGCGGGAGGGAAGTTACAATGAGCAGTTCTTC. As protein: CASSQREGSYNEQFF.